This T cell receptor beta chain is drawn from a study of cytomegalovirus exposure and HLA in healthy donors. The PCR made use of 60 Vbeta and 13 Jbeta primers. Profiling relied on immunoSEQ multiplex PCR, and the TCRdb table lists in-frame clones only, not all of them. Of about 180,000 clones listed, around 70% are singletons. This clone has just one count. This CDR3 region has 20 residues. Trimming left V 4 bases short and J 2 bases short, with 30 bases between. CDR1 and CDR2 from the germline V gene are LGHNA and YNFKEQ. Sequencing was carried out using PBMCs. This receptor was obtained from a male donor in good health and CMV-seronegative. The rearrangement links TRBV4-2 to TRBJ2-7, with a weak D call TRBD1 (7 bases). The CDR3 coding sequence is TGTGCCAGCAGCCGCCCCAAGGAGGGAAGAGGGACAGCTTATACCTACGAGCAGTACTTC. Residues: CASSRPKEGRGTAYTYEQYF.